This section outlines one T cell receptor beta chain sequence together with its context. Its antigen is not known. Naive CD8 isolation took CD45RO-negative cells positively selected for CCR7 and excluded terminally differentiated effector memory CD45RA+ cells. These data come from a study of shared clonotypes between healthy human individuals. Assay used: immunoSEQ multiplex PCR; TCRdb lists only in-frame clones, some missing. The sample yields about 1,900,000 clones, roughly 95% seen once. This CDR3 is built from 14 residues. CDR1 SGHVS and CDR2 FQNEAQ come from the germline V gene. V gave up 5 bases and J gave up 2 bases; unmatched junction bases: 6. Study outcomes and limitations: Despite large depth, rarefaction showed incomplete sorted-subset sequencing.

This rearrangement joins TRBV7-8 to TRBJ2-7; 7 nucleotides match TRBD1. The sample was naive CD8+ T cells sorted from blood. This clonotype was sampled from a man aged 18 to 29 in good health. CDR3 bases: TGTGCCAGCAGCCTGGCGACAGGGACCTACGAGCAGTACTTC. It specifies CASSLATGTYEQYF.